This T cell receptor beta chain was recovered during a study of T cell repertoires in cytomegalovirus infection. Study details: Used in the study were CMV epitopes, some recently identified and HLA-C-restricted, others well-studied and HLA-B-restricted. The public TCR beta signatures pointed to both CMV infection and matching HLA type. The study, taken as a whole, reports: Across the ex vivo response, the dominant clonotypes were HLA-C-restricted CMV-specific TCR beta clonotypes. There were carriers of CMV plus the relevant HLA, and cumulative public TCR beta family frequency identified them.

Using its own MiXCR run on the reads, TCRdb lists one record per CDR3 protein. The sample lists about 27,000 distinct CDR3 sequences; around 19% were seen once. This clonotype appeared a few times. Its antigen remains unidentified. Germline V gene lookup returns CDR1 SGHTA and CDR2 FQGNSA. J lost 0 bases, V lost 3 bases, and 11 bases had no gene match. The CDR3 has 19 amino acids. This chain joins TRBV7-2 and TRBJ1-6; 7 bases fit TRBD1. This clonotype was obtained from a human donor in good health (CMV status not recorded). Some clones in this sample may be carry-over from other donors' samples. Sequencing was performed on CD8+ T cells from cultured PBMCs, taken from culture after CMV antigen stimulation. In DNA, the CDR3 is TGTGCCAGCAGCTTCAAATCGACAGGGTCCAGCTCCTATAATTCACCCCTCCACTTT. Translated, it gives CASSFKSTGSSSYNSPLHF.